The 23 T cell receptor beta chains presented below share a single source sample, sequenced in a study of metastatic and nonmetastatic thyroid tumors. Ahead of thyroid surgery, no patient had received treatment of any kind. MiXCR reprocessed the PCR reads for TCRdb. Here the sample spans 27,000 or so clones, around 16% being singletons. The sample consisted of blood. These receptors were collected from a male donor with papillary thyroid cancer or a benign thyroid nodule (not recorded which). Some clones in this sample may be carry-over from other donors' samples.

This clone was detected ten times or more. This chain connects TRBV2 to TRBJ2-4; 11 nucleotides align to TRBD2. V shed 4 bases, J shed 8 bases, and the junction held 7 bases outside the gene matches. Germline CDR1 SNHLY, CDR2 FYNNEI. This CDR3 is 15 amino acids long. CDR3 amino acids: CASSALAGDGDIQYF. The DNA of the CDR3 is TGTGCCAGCAGTGCACTAGCGGGAGATGGAGACATTCAGTACTTC.

This clone was found many times. The chain combines TRBV29-1 with TRBJ2-7, with D maybe TRBD2 (5 bases). V was cut by 1 base and J by 4 bases, with 8 bases left in between. The CDR3 sequence is 12 residues long. Germline lookup yields CDR1 SQVTM and CDR2 ANQGSEA. CDR3 amino acids: CSVEAGGYEQYF. As DNA, the CDR3 is TGCAGCGTTGAAGCTGGCGGGTACGAGCAGTACTTC.

This clone came up many times. One junction end disagrees with the germline gene, perhaps due to a read error. This chain uses TRBV2 with TRBJ2-5; tentatively, D is TRBD1 (6 bases). The germline V gene has CDR1 SNHLY and CDR2 FYNNEI. The CDR3 runs 12 residues. The CDR3 reads CGLGTLKETQYF. CDR3 bases: TGCGGCCTAGGGACATTAAAAGAGACCCAGTACTTC.

This clone was seen repeatedly, ten times or more. V gene TRBV5-1 combines with J gene TRBJ2-7; unclear D gene. CDR1 and CDR2 from the germline V gene are SGHRS and YFSETQ. The length of the CDR3 is 13 residues. Deletions cut 5 bases from V and 2 bases from J, with 11 bases between. The CDR3 bases are TGCGCCAGCAGTCAGAGACCCACCTACGAGCAGTACTTC. Residues: CASSQRPTYEQYF.

This clone was observed many times. The J gene is TRBJ1-5, the V gene TRBV20-1; 11 nucleotides align to TRBD1. The V and J ends lost 6 bases and 4 bases, in that order; junction bases with no gene match: 5. The germline V gene encodes CDR1 DFQATT and CDR2 SNEGSKA (reference sequence). The CDR3 is 14 amino acids. CDR3 nucleotides: TGCAGTGCCCGGGACAGGGGGAGGAATCAGCCCCAGCATTTT. This codes for CSARDRGRNQPQHF.

This clone turned up a few times. This chain connects TRBV27 to TRBJ2-3; 7 bases fit TRBD2. The CDR3 has 16 residues. Per the germline V gene, CDR1 is MNHEY and CDR2 is SMNVEV (reference sequence). V lost 7 bases and J lost 3; bases outside the gene matches: 13. DNA for the CDR3: TGTGCCAGCACCCCGTTGGCTAGCGGAGCGACAGATACGCAGTATTTT. Translating gives CASTPLASGATDTQYF.

The V gene is TRBV20-1, the J gene TRBJ2-5; D is perhaps TRBD2 (6 bases). Germline V lookup: CDR1 DFQATT, CDR2 SNEGSKA (reference sequence). This CDR3 spans 17 amino acids. The ends were cut back, 4 bases at V and 5 bases at J, with 26 bases in the middle. The CDR3 spells CSATPFGSFAFWETQYF. CDR3 bases: TGCAGTGCTACCCCCTTCGGGAGCTTCGCGTTTTGGGAGACCCAGTACTTC.

This clone was observed many times. The chain employs TRBV28 and TRBJ2-7, with TRBD1 identical over 8 bases. There are 15 residues in the CDR3. The ends lost 6 bases at V and 2 bases at J; junction bases unmatched: 9. Per germline, CDR1 MDHEN and CDR2 SYDVKM. The CDR3 loop reads CASSLQGVPPYEQYF. CDR3 sequence (DNA): TGTGCCAGCAGCCTACAGGGGGTTCCTCCCTACGAGCAGTACTTC.

This clone was counted at least ten times. The chain recombines TRBV7-8 with TRBJ1-1; 11 bases are a match to TRBD1. The length of the CDR3 is 19 residues. Per germline, CDR1 SGHVS and CDR2 FQNEAQ. J lost 0 bases, V lost 2 bases, and 11 bases had no gene match. In DNA form, the CDR3 reads TGTGCCAGCAGCTTACCCCAAGGACAGGGGGCACCTATGAACACTGAAGCTTTCTTT. It specifies CASSLPQGQGAPMNTEAFF.

This clone ranks as medium-sized. The rearrangement joins TRBV6-5 to TRBJ2-7; D is ambiguous. CDR3 length: 14 residues. Per germline, CDR1 MNHEY and CDR2 SVGAGI. The ends were cut back, 0 bases at V and 3 bases at J, with 9 bases in the middle. DNA for the CDR3: TGTGCCAGCAGTTACTCTGGTTCTGGCTACGAGCAGTACTTC. This codes for CASSYSGSGYEQYF.

The chain recombines TRBV2 with TRBJ1-2, with TRBD1 as a possible D gene (5 bases). The CDR3 contains 13 residues. V gave up 7 bases and J gave up 6 bases, with 15 bases separating them. The germline gives CDR1 SNHLY, CDR2 FYNNEI. The DNA of the CDR3 is TGTGCCAGCATGGCTGGGACGTCGAATGGCTACACCTTC. This encodes CASMAGTSNGYTF.

This clone has at least ten counts. The V and J genes are TRBV7-6 and TRBJ2-7; the D is unclear. V was cut by 3 bases and J by 3 bases, with 9 bases left in between. From germline, CDR1 is SGHVS and CDR2 FNYEAQ. The CDR3 covers 13 residues. The CDR3 loop is CASSLSRVYEQYF. In DNA, the CDR3 is TGTGCCAGCAGCTTGTCCCGCGTCTACGAGCAGTACTTC.

This clone appeared many times. The V and J genes are TRBV7-9 and TRBJ1-2, with D perhaps matching TRBD1 (6 bases). Trimming stripped 2 bases from V and 6 bases from J, with 10 bases between. The length of the CDR3 is 13 residues. CDR1 is SEHNR and CDR2 is FQNEAQ in the germline V gene (reference sequence). The CDR3 sequence: CASSLTGSDGYTF. The CDR3 DNA reads as TGTGCCAGCAGCTTAACAGGGTCGGATGGCTACACCTTC.

Many counts were recorded for this clone. V is TRBV25-1 and J is TRBJ1-3, with a weak D call TRBD1 (5 bases). V lost 7 bases and J lost 2, with 15 bases in between. The CDR3 covers 15 residues. Germline V gives CDR1 MGHDK, CDR2 SYGVNS. CDR3 sequence: CASTLTGTPGNTIYF. In DNA form, the CDR3 reads TGTGCCAGCACACTCACCGGGACGCCTGGAAACACCATATATTTT.

The rearrangement links TRBV30 to TRBJ1-1, with no clear D. Looked up from germline, CDR1 is GTSNPN and CDR2 is SVGIG (reference sequence). V lost 4 bases and J 5 bases, leaving 8 bases between the germline ends. The CDR3 runs to 11 residues. This CDR3 reads CAWNLVTEAFF. In DNA form, the CDR3 reads TGTGCCTGGAATTTAGTAACTGAAGCTTTCTTT.

By sample fraction, this clone is medium-sized. The chain is built from TRBV6-1 and TRBJ1-5, with D possibly being TRBD1 (5 bases). Germline V gene sequence: CDR1 MNHNS, CDR2 SASEGT. The CDR3 runs 14 residues. V lost 6 bases and J 2 bases, leaving 11 bases between the germline ends. The CDR3 sequence: CASSRGVGNQPQHF. CDR3 nucleotide sequence: TGTGCCAGCAGCCGAGGGGTTGGCAATCAGCCCCAGCATTTT.

In regard to this clone: Sequence at one end of the junction differs from germline and may be a read error. In DNA form, the CDR3 reads TGTGCCAGCAGCTGGACTAGCGGGAACGATCAGTACTTC. It translates to CASSWTSGNDQYF. V gene TRBV11-2 combines with J gene TRBJ2-7; 12 bases map to TRBD2. Germline V gene lookup returns CDR1 SGHAT and CDR2 FQNNGV. The CDR3 length is 13 residues.

This clone was counted many times. V and J are TRBV19 and TRBJ2-7, with D possibly being TRBD1 or TRBD2 (5 bases each). CDR1 is LNHDA and CDR2 is SQIVND in the germline V gene (reference sequence). Between the trimmed V and J ends, which lost 5 bases and 5 bases, there was a span of 13 bases. The CDR3 covers 13 residues. For the CDR3, the DNA is TGTGCCAGTAGTCTCCGCAGGGACCACGAGCAGTACTTC. Amino acid sequence: CASSLRRDHEQYF.

This clone is medium-sized in the sample. The chain uses TRBV6-1 and TRBJ2-7; 8 nucleotides line up with TRBD1. Germline trimming cut 5 bases from V and 5 bases from J; bases unmatched to any gene: 11. This CDR3 spans 15 amino acids. From germline, CDR1 is MNHNS and CDR2 SASEGT. The chain's CDR3 is CASSSDRVNWNEQYF. CDR3 bases: TGTGCCAGCAGTTCGGACAGGGTCAATTGGAACGAGCAGTACTTC.

The CDR3 region is CASSITGRGEAEAFF. The CDR3 DNA follows: TGTGCCAGCAGCATCACCGGCCGGGGGGAGGCTGAAGCTTTCTTT. This chain joins TRBV13 and TRBJ1-1; D is perhaps TRBD1 (5 bases). CDR3 length: 15 residues. V lost 5 bases to trimming and J lost 6 bases, with 19 bases between them. Germline assignment: CDR1 PRHDT and CDR2 FYEKMQ (reference sequence).

This clone was observed at least ten times. The J gene is TRBJ2-7, the V gene TRBV10-1; D possibly corresponds to TRBD1 (6 bases). This CDR3 is built from 14 residues. Germline V gene data show CDR1 as WNHNN and CDR2 as SYGVQD (reference sequence). Trimming cost V 7 bases and J 4 bases, with 17 bases left between them. The CDR3 sequence is CASKTGPAQYEQYF. The CDR3 DNA sequence: TGCGCCAGCAAAACAGGGCCCGCACAGTACGAGCAGTACTTC.

Remarks on this clone: A junction end diverges from the germline sequence, so it may reflect a read error. The CDR3 reads CASIESRRFEAFF. The CDR3 DNA follows: TGTGCCAGCATTGAATCGAGACGTTTTGAAGCTTTCTTT. The rearrangement uses TRBV6-1 and TRBJ1-1, with D unresolved. This CDR3 has 13 residues. Germline-derived CDR1 and CDR2 are MNHNS and SASEGT.

The chain is built from TRBV12-5 and TRBJ1-1; D is ambiguous. The V end lost 5 bases, the J end lost 5 bases, and 9 bases lay between the germline ends. CDR1 is LGHNT and CDR2 is FRNRAP in the germline V gene. The CDR3 extends over 12 amino acids. DNA of the CDR3: TGTGCTAGTGGTCTGGCGGGGACTGAAGCTTTCTTT. Translation: CASGLAGTEAFF.